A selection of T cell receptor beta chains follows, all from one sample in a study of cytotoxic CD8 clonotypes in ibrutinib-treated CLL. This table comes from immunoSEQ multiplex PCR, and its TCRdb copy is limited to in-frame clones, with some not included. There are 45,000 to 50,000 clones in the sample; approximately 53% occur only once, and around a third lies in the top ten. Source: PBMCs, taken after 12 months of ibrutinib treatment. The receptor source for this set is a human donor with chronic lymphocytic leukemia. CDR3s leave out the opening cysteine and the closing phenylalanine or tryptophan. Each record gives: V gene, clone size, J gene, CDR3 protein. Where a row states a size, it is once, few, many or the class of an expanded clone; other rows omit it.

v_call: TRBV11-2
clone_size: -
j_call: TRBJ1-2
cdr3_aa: ASSLGQSYGYT

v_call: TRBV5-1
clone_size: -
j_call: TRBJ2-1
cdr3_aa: ASGSVPGFYNEQF

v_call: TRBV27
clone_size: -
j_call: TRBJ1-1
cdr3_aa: ASRTDGPNTEAF

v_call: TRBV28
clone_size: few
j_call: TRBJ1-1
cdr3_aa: ASSPRGPEAF

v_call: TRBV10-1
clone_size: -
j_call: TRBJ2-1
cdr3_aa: ASSSRLAGHRSEQF

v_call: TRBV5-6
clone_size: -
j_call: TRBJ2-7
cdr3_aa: ASSSPWGEQY

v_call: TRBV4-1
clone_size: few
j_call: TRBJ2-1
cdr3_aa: ASSQARGTIADNEQF

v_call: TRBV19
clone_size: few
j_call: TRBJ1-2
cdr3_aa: ASSIRDRVGYT

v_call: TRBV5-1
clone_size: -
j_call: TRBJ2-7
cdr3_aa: ASSLAAGTGTYEQY

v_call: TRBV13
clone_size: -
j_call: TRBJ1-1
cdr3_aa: ASSLGGSGGVNTEAF

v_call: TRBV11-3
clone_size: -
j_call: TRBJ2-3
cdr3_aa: ASSYGQGGTDTQY

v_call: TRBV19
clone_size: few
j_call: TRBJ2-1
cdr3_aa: ASSGTSGRNEQF

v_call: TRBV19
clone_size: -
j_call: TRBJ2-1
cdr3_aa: ASSGGEALRAYNEQL

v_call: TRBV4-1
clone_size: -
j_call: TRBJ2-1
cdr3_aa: ASTHSGYNEQF

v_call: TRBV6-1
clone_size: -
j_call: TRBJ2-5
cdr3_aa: ASSETSGHQETQY